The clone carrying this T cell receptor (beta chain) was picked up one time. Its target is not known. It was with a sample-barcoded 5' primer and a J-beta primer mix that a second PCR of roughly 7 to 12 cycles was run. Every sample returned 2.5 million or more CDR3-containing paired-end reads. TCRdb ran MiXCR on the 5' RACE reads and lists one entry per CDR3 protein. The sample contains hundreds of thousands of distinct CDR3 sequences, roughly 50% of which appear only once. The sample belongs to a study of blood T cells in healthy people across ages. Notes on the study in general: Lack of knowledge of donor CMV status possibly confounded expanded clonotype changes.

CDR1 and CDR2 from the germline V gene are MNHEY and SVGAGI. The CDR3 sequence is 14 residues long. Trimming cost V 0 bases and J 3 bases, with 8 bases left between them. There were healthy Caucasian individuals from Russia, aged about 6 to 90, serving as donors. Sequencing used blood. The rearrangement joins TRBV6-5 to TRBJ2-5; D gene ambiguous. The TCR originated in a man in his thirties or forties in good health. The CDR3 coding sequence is TGTGCCAGCAGTTACTCGAGAAGAGAAGAGACCCAGTACTTC. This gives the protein CASSYSRREETQYF.